This TCR beta chain is from a study of long-term antiretroviral therapy in people with HIV. The study's findings and limits: Possibly under older ART regimens, blood was drawn between about 2003 and 2018. Adherence to ART, viral resistance and therapy changes lacked any data.

Investigators performed immunoSEQ version v3.0 at survey level. Some clones are missing from TCRdb's copy, which holds only in-frame ones; the method was immunoSEQ multiplex PCR. The sample includes about 23,000 clones, roughly four fifths of them seen just once. CDR1 SGHDN and CDR2 FVKESK come from the germline V gene. The V gene end was trimmed by 4 bases and the J gene end by 4 bases; junction bases not matched to a gene: 2. CDR3 length: 13 amino acids. Notes on this clone: Its target is not known.

The V gene is TRBV14, the J gene TRBJ2-7; TRBD1 agrees at 9 bases. Specimen: unsorted PBMCs, collected 1.5 years after starting antiretroviral therapy. The receptor's source is a young man with HIV. CDR3: CASSLDRGYEQYF. CDR3 sequence (DNA): TGTGCCAGCAGCCTAGACAGGGGGTACGAGCAGTACTTC.